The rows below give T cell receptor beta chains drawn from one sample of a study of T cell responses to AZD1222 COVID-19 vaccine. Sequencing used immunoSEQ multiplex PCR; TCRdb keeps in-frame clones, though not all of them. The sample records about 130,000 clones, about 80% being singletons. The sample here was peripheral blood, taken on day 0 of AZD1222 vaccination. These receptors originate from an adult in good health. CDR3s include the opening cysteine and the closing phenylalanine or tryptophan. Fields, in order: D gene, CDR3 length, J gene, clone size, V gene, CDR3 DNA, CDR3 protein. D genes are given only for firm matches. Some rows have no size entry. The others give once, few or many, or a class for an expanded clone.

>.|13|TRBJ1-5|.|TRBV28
TGTGCCAGCAGTTTTTGGCTAAATCAGCCCCAGCATTTT
CASSFWLNQPQHF
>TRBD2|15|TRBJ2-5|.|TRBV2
TGTGCCAGCAGGGCTAGCGGGGGGGCGGGAGAGACCCAGTACTTC
CASRASGGAGETQYF
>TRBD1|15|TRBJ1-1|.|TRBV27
TGTGCCAGCAGTTTATCGCCCCAGGGGGGCACTGAAGCTTTCTTT
CASSLSPQGGTEAFF
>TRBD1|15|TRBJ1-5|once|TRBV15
TGTGCCACCAGCGGAGGTACAGGGGGCAATCAGCCCCAGCATTTT
CATSGGTGGNQPQHF
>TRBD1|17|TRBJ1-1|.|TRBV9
TGTGCCAGCAGCGCCATAGGAGGGCAGGGGGGTGACACTGAAGCTTTCTTT
CASSAIGGQGGDTEAFF
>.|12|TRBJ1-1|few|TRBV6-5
TGTGCCAGCACCACTCGAGGCCCTGAAGCTTTCTTT
CASTTRGPEAFF
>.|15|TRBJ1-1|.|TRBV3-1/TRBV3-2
TGTGCCAGCAGCCAAGATGGGGGTCGGAACACTGAAGCTTTCTTT
CASSQDGGRNTEAFF
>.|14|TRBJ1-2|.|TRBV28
TGTGCCAGCAGGGCTTCGACAGGAGCCCATGGCTACACCTTC
CASRASTGAHGYTF
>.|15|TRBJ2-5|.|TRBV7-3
TGTGCCAGCAGCCCCGGCGGTAGCGGTAGGGAGACCCAGTACTTC
CASSPGGSGRETQYF
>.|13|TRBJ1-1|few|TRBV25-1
TGTGCCAGCAGCGGAGGGGCCTTGCCTGAAGCTTTCTTT
CASSGGALPEAFF